One and the same sample provided the 2 T cell receptor beta chains below, sequenced in a study of PD-L1 blockade in urothelial cancer. Time point noted: pretreatment peripheral blood. Data came from immunoSEQ multiplex PCR; TCRdb stores just in-frame clones and leaves some out. The table lists some 46,000 clones, more than 70% of them singletons. This specimen was PBMCs, taken around atezolizumab (anti-PD-L1) treatment. Receptors originate from a man aged 55-75 years with urothelial cancer.

J is TRBJ1-1 and V is TRBV5-8; D unresolved. Germline CDR1 SGHTS, CDR2 YDEGEE. The CDR3 extends over 11 amino acids. Trimming took 4 bases from V and 10 from J, leaving 11 bases between them. CDR3 sequence reads: CASSRPSGAFF. The CDR3 DNA reads as TGTGCCAGCAGCCGCCCGTCCGGAGCTTTCTTT.

This clone was picked up a small number of times. The J gene is TRBJ2-2, the V gene TRBV6-4, with TRBD1 as a possible D gene (6 bases). This CDR3 contains 14 residues. V was trimmed by 8 bases and J by 2 bases, leaving 12 bases between them. CDR1 and CDR2 (germline): MRHNA, SNTAGT. The CDR3 DNA reads as TGTGCCAGCCGGGACATCGCTAACACCGGGGAGCTGTTTTTT. Its translation: CASRDIANTGELFF.